The source of this T cell receptor beta chain is a study of blood T cell repertoires in COVID-19. Study-level background: Acute and convalescent COVID-19 specimens originated in the United States, Italy and Spain.

Everyone who took part was 18 to 89 years old, and they came from 24 US areas. Researchers sorted participants into cohorts using their self-reported clinical history. Cohort 3 donors were reported recovered after two negative PCRs, clearance, or symptom resolution. Germline values: CDR1 SGHVS, CDR2 FQNEAQ. The CDR3 has 13 residues. Trimming removed 4 bases from V and 8 bases from J; junction bases left unmatched: 7. The method was immunoSEQ multiplex PCR; TCRdb's version includes in-frame clones alone and lacks a portion of them. This sample has fewer than 500,000 clones; over 75% occur once, and the top ten carry 1% to 1.5%.

The V gene is TRBV7-8, the J gene TRBJ1-2, with TRBD1 identical over 7 bases. The sample comprised PBMCs or T cells enriched from blood (not recorded which). This TCR came from a young man who had recovered from COVID-19. CDR3 sequence reads: CASSYEGASGYTF. The CDR3 nucleotides are TGTGCCAGCAGCTACGAGGGGGCGAGCGGCTACACCTTC.